These 21 T cell receptor beta chains were sequenced from one sample in a study of blood T cell repertoires in COVID-19. Clones were sequenced by immunoSEQ multiplex PCR, and TCRdb holds only the in-frame ones, with some missing. Among more than 250,000 clones listed, 85% were seen once. Sequencing input: peripheral blood. The receptors come from a man aged 45-65 years with active or convalescent COVID-19.

V usage is TRBV19 and J usage is TRBJ2-5; tentatively, D is TRBD2 (5 bases). The germline CDR1 and CDR2 sequences are LNHDA and SQIVND (reference sequence). This CDR3 region has 16 residues. Trimming removed 4 bases at V and 1 base at J, with 16 bases between. The CDR3 loop reads CASSREASSAQETQYF. The DNA of the CDR3 is TGTGCCAGTAGTAGAGAGGCTAGCTCGGCCCAAGAGACCCAGTACTTC.

The genes are TRBV28 and TRBJ1-4; TRBD1 matches 8 bases. J was trimmed by 7 bases and V by 8 bases; bases with no gene match: 12. The CDR3 spans 15 residues. Germline CDR1 is MDHEN and CDR2 is SYDVKM. CDR3 region: CASLHQAGGGEKLFF. The CDR3 DNA sequence: TGTGCCAGCCTTCACCAGGCAGGGGGCGGTGAAAAACTGTTTTTT. The full variable domain, its missing parts supplied by reference TRBV28 and TRBJ1-4, is DVKVTQSSRYLVKRTGEKVFLECVQDMDHENMFWYRQDPGLGLRLIYFSYDVKMKEKGDIPEGYSVSREKKERFSLILESASTNQTSMYLCASLHQAGGGEKLFFGSGTQLSVL.

This chain uses TRBV19 with TRBJ1-3; 8 bases agree with TRBD1. V lost 3 bases, J lost 4 bases, and 8 bases stayed unmatched. Germline CDR1 reads LNHDA; CDR2 reads SQIVND (reference sequence). This CDR3 spans 16 amino acids. CDR3 in DNA: TGTGCCAGTAGTATCTTGCAGGGGGCGAAAGGAAACACCATATATTTT. It codes for CASSILQGAKGNTIYF. The full variable domain, with the rest looked up from reference TRBV19 and TRBJ1-3, is DGGITQSPKYLFRKEGQNVTLSCEQNLNHDAMYWYRQDPGQGLRLIYYSQIVNDFQKGDIAEGYSVSREKKESFPLTVTSAQKNPTAFYLCASSILQGAKGNTIYFGEGSWLTVV.

V is TRBV5-1 and J is TRBJ2-3; 9 bases are shared with TRBD1. V dropped 6 bases and J dropped 2; count of bases not matched to a gene: 4. The CDR3 spans 14 residues. Germline V lookup: CDR1 SGHRS, CDR2 YFSETQ. DNA for the CDR3: TGCGCCAGCACCCGGGACAGGGTCACAGATACGCAGTATTTT. It yields the protein CASTRDRVTDTQYF.

The rearrangement links TRBV10-3 to TRBJ1-1; weak D call: TRBD1 (6 bases). Germline CDR1 and CDR2: ENHRY and SYGVKD. This CDR3 region has 14 residues. Trimming removed 4 bases at V and 7 bases at J, with 16 bases between. This chain's CDR3 is CAISGAGGTSEAFF. The CDR3 DNA follows: TGTGCCATCAGTGGAGCGGGGGGGACAAGTGAAGCTTTCTTT.

V is TRBV5-4 and J is TRBJ2-1; 8 nucleotides match TRBD1. CDR1 and CDR2 from the germline V gene are SGHNT and YYREEE (reference sequence). Trimming took 4 bases from V and 10 from J; bases not matched to a gene: 4. The CDR3 length is 12 residues. CDR3 DNA sequence: TGTGCCAGCAGCGTGGACAGGGAAGAGCAGTTCTTC. This sequence encodes CASSVDREEQFF.

The chain links TRBV6-6 to TRBJ1-1; 9 nucleotides line up with TRBD1. With 5 bases clipped from V and 7 bases from J, the junction kept 8 bases outside the gene matches. This CDR3 is 14 amino acids long. Germline assignment: CDR1 MNHNY and CDR2 SVGAGI (reference sequence). DNA for the CDR3: TGTGCCAGCAGTCCGGGACAGGGATTTGGTGAAGCTTTCTTT. This sequence encodes CASSPGQGFGEAFF.

The count of this clone is one. V gene TRBV6-5 combines with J gene TRBJ2-7; a weak D match, TRBD1 (6 bases). V lost 5 bases and J 3 bases, leaving 8 bases between the germline ends. CDR3 length: 12 residues. The germline CDR1 and CDR2 sequences are MNHEY and SVGAGI. CDR3 in DNA: TGTGCCAGCAGTCGGGACAACTACGAGCAGTACTTC. It yields the protein CASSRDNYEQYF.

V and J are TRBV10-1 and TRBJ2-1; the D is unclear. The CDR3 runs to 13 residues. The germline V and J ends were trimmed by 9 bases and 5 bases, with 14 bases remaining between them. Germline values: CDR1 WNHNN, CDR2 SYGVQD (reference sequence). CDR3 protein: CARTSSPHNEQFF. CDR3 sequence (DNA): TGCGCCAGAACATCTTCCCCTCACAATGAGCAGTTCTTC.

This sequence joins TRBV5-1 and TRBJ2-6, with D maybe TRBD2 (6 bases). CDR3 length equals 17 residues. The V and J ends lost 4 bases and 0 bases respectively, with 14 bases between them. Germline assignment: CDR1 SGHRS and CDR2 YFSETQ. CDR3 nucleotide sequence: TGCGCCAGCAGCCGATGGGGGGAGAACTCTGGGGCCAACGTCCTGACTTTC. It is translated as CASSRWGENSGANVLTF. Full variable domain (outside the CDR3, taken from reference TRBV5-1 and TRBJ2-6): KAGVTQTPRYLIKTRGQQVTLSCSPISGHRSVSWYQQTPGQGLQFLFEYFSETQRNKGNFPGRFSGRQFSNSRSEMNVSTLELGDSALYLCASSRWGENSGANVLTFGAGSRLTVL.

The chain couples TRBV6-4 to TRBJ2-1; D ambiguous. This CDR3 spans 15 amino acids. From germline, CDR1 is MRHNA and CDR2 SNTAGT. V was cut by 0 bases and J by 0 bases, with 6 bases left in between. The CDR3 DNA reads TGTGCCAGCAGTGACTCCGAGCGCTCCTACAATGAGCAGTTCTTC. This codes for CASSDSERSYNEQFF.

This rearrangement joins TRBV5-1 to TRBJ1-2, with 12 bases that match TRBD1. Germline V gene lookup returns CDR1 SGHRS and CDR2 YFSETQ. V shed 3 bases, J shed 5 bases, and the junction held 2 bases outside the gene matches. The CDR3 covers 14 residues. CDR3 coding DNA: TGCGCCAGCAGCTGGGACAGGGGGCAATATGGCTACACCTTC. Translated, it gives CASSWDRGQYGYTF.

V usage is TRBV7-8 and J usage is TRBJ2-7; 11 bases fit TRBD2. CDR3 size: 15 residues. V was pared by 5 bases and J by 1 base, with 4 bases of the junction left unmatched. CDR1 and CDR2 from the germline V gene are SGHVS and FQNEAQ. The CDR3 DNA sequence: TGTGCCAGCAGCCAAGGGACTAGCGGTTCCTACGAGCAGTACTTC. This encodes CASSQGTSGSYEQYF.

This clone was seen a few times. The chain is built from TRBV12-3 or TRBV12-4 and TRBJ2-1; tentatively, D is TRBD1 (6 bases). V lost 4 bases and J lost 5, with 6 bases in between. The CDR3 is 12 amino acids. The CDR3 sequence is CASSYRDNEQFF. The CDR3 DNA follows: TGTGCCAGCAGTTACAGGGACAATGAGCAGTTCTTC.

In nucleotides, the CDR3 is TGCGCCAGCAGCTTTACCAGTGCACACACCGGGGAGCTGTTTTTT. Residues: CASSFTSAHTGELFF. The J gene is TRBJ2-2, the V gene TRBV5-1; D remains ambiguous. Germline V lookup: CDR1 SGHRS, CDR2 YFSETQ. The V end was cut by 2 bases, the J end by 3 bases, with 11 bases between. This CDR3 is built from 15 residues.

This clone was seen only a few times. This chain links TRBV30 with TRBJ2-7, with D perhaps matching TRBD2 (7 bases). The CDR3 is made up of 15 amino acids. V gave up 0 bases and J gave up 3 bases, with 15 bases separating them. In germline, CDR1 is GTSNPN, CDR2 SVGIG (reference sequence). The CDR3 bases are TGTGCCTGGAGTGTTTCCAGGGAGGGGGGCTACGAGCAGTACTTC. Translated: CAWSVSREGGYEQYF.

This clone was counted a few times. CDR3 amino acids: CSVEDPWTGGNTGELFF. The CDR3 bases are TGCAGCGTTGAAGATCCGTGGACAGGGGGTAACACCGGGGAGCTGTTTTTT. The gene calls are TRBV29-1 and TRBJ2-2, with 10 nucleotides matching TRBD1. This CDR3 has 17 residues. J was trimmed by 2 bases and V by 0 bases; bases with no gene match: 6. Per germline, CDR1 SQVTM and CDR2 ANQGSEA.

V is TRBV9 and J is TRBJ2-3, with 7 bases that match TRBD2. The CDR3 has 16 amino acids. V gave up 0 bases and J gave up 2 bases; unmatched junction bases: 6. From germline, CDR1 is SGDLS and CDR2 YYNGEE. For the CDR3, the DNA is TGTGCCAGCAGCGTAGCTTTTGCGGGAGCCACAGATACGCAGTATTTT. Encoded protein: CASSVAFAGATDTQYF.

V is TRBV12-5 and J is TRBJ1-5, with D unresolved. This CDR3 contains 15 residues. Trimming left V 1 base short and J 1 base short, with 8 bases between. Germline CDR1 LGHNT, CDR2 FRNRAP. DNA of the CDR3: TGTGCTAGTGGTTTGGAACCAACAAGCAATCAGCCCCAGCATTTT. The encoded protein is CASGLEPTSNQPQHF.

This chain uses TRBV6-5 with TRBJ2-7; tentative D call: TRBD2 (5 bases). The CDR3 is 12 residues long. The germline gives CDR1 MNHEY, CDR2 SVGAGI. Trimming stripped 7 bases from V and 3 bases from J, with 10 bases between. CDR3 DNA sequence: TGTGCCAGCACCCGTCGGGGCTACGAGCAGTACTTC. As protein: CASTRRGYEQYF.

The rearrangement uses TRBV21-1 and TRBJ2-1; the DNA was not compared with TRBD2, the D call given in the table. TRBV21-1 corresponds to a pseudogene. CDR3 length equals 18 residues. The CDR3 loop is CASSNGSSGRVGYNEQFF. The CDR3 DNA reads TGTGCCAGCAGCAATGGTAGTAGCGGGAGGGTAGGGTACAATGAGCAGTTCTTC.